This T cell receptor (beta chain) is from a study of cytomegalovirus exposure and HLA in healthy donors. This clone has a handful of counts. PCR involved 60 Vbeta and 13 Jbeta primers. Profiled with immunoSEQ multiplex PCR; TCRdb holds only in-frame clones, not every one. The profile shows roughly 150,000 clones, 70% to 85% of them singletons. Sequenced sample: PBMCs. The clonotype comes from a male donor in good health and CMV-seronegative.

CDR3 region: CATSRGGLAGFENEQFF. CDR3 coding DNA: TGTGCCACCAGCAGGGGGGGACTAGCGGGGTTTGAGAATGAGCAGTTCTTC. The J gene is TRBJ2-1, the V gene TRBV15, with 13 bases that match TRBD2. The V gene end was trimmed by 3 bases and the J gene end by 7 bases; junction bases not matched to a gene: 9. The CDR3 runs 17 residues. From germline, CDR1 is LNHNV and CDR2 YYDKDF (reference sequence).